This TCR beta chain was retrieved from a study of shared clonotypes between healthy human individuals. On the study more broadly: Two women and a few men aged 18 to 49 served as donors. Study-wide findings and caveats: A generally larger estimated richness was seen in naive subsets than in memory subsets. The genetic and exposure-history diversity represented was limited by few donors.

Only in-frame clones appear in the TCRdb table, and some are missing; sequencing was by immunoSEQ multiplex PCR. The table has roughly 2 million clones, 90% to 97% seen once. CD45RA-negative memory and CD45RA+ naive subsets were split from the CD4+ cells. Unmatched junction bases numbered 10, after V lost 2 bases and J lost 7 bases. The CDR3 has 17 residues. The germline V gene encodes CDR1 SGHAT and CDR2 FQNNGV. On this clone: Its antigen is as yet unknown.

The sample consisted of naive CD4+ T cells sorted from blood. Indicated subset: CD45RA+ positively selected. The TCR comes from a man between 18 and 35 years old in good health. The rearrangement joins TRBV11-2 to TRBJ1-6; TRBD1 matches at 8 bases. In nucleotides, the CDR3 is TGTGCCAGCAGCTTATTTAAAACGACAGGGGCGAATTCACCCCTCCACTTT. Protein sequence: CASSLFKTTGANSPLHF.